This is a list of T cell receptor beta chains from one sample in a study of vaccination effects on CD4 cells after COVID-19. No antigen has been assigned to these receptors. Assay: immunoSEQ multiplex PCR; the TCRdb copy retains only in-frame clones and omits some. This sample carries fewer than 60,000 clones, around 73% of them seen once, and the ten largest clones take around 4%. The material was CD4+ T cells from PBMCs cultured without peptide, obtained after COVID-19 vaccination. All receptors derive from a human donor who received a COVID-19 vaccine. Both conserved end residues are part of each CDR3. The order of the fields is CDR3 DNA, CDR3 protein, J gene, D gene, V gene, clone size. A D gene is named only where the DNA matches it firmly. The size field is filled for only some rows; it gives once, few, many or a size class.

CDR3nt: TGTGCCAGTAGTATAGCGGCCTGGTCTGGGGGTGGCACTGAAGCTTTCTTT; CDR3aa: CASSIAAWSGGGTEAFF; j_gene: TRBJ1-1; d_gene: -; v_gene: TRBV19; abundance: -
CDR3nt: TGCGCCAGCAGCCCCGGACAGTCAAACTATGGCTACACCTTC; CDR3aa: CASSPGQSNYGYTF; j_gene: TRBJ1-2; d_gene: -; v_gene: TRBV4-3; abundance: -
CDR3nt: TGTGCCAGCTCCCGAGACGGCCTAGGGCCCCAGCATTTT; CDR3aa: CASSRDGLGPQHF; j_gene: TRBJ1-5; d_gene: -; v_gene: TRBV18; abundance: -
CDR3nt: TGTGCCAGCCGCCGGGGGGACACCGGGGAGCTGTTTTTT; CDR3aa: CASRRGDTGELFF; j_gene: TRBJ2-2; d_gene: TRBD2; v_gene: TRBV7-2; abundance: -
CDR3nt: TGTGCCAGCTCACCCAGGGGCGGAGCCATCCGGGATGGCTACACCTTC; CDR3aa: CASSPRGGAIRDGYTF; j_gene: TRBJ1-2; d_gene: -; v_gene: TRBV18; abundance: -
CDR3nt: TGTGCCAGCAGACTACCGGGACAGAGAGTTACGCAGTATTTT; CDR3aa: CASRLPGQRVTQYF; j_gene: TRBJ2-3; d_gene: TRBD1; v_gene: TRBV6-5; abundance: -
CDR3nt: TGTGCCAGCAGTTTAGGGGCGAAAATGAACACTGAAGCTTTCTTT; CDR3aa: CASSLGAKMNTEAFF; j_gene: TRBJ1-1; d_gene: -; v_gene: TRBV27; abundance: few
CDR3nt: TGTGCCAGCAGTCAAAGTGGAAATAGGGCGCGCTATGGCTACACCTTC; CDR3aa: CASSQSGNRARYGYTF; j_gene: TRBJ1-2; d_gene: -; v_gene: TRBV28; abundance: -
CDR3nt: TGTGCCAGCAGGACAGGGATGAACAATGAAGCTTTCTTT; CDR3aa: CASRTGMNNEAFF; j_gene: TRBJ1-1; d_gene: TRBD1; v_gene: TRBV6-5; abundance: -
CDR3nt: TGTGCCAGCTCACCATATATCGGGGACCATTCGGGCGGGGAGCTGTTTTTT; CDR3aa: CASSPYIGDHSGGELFF; j_gene: TRBJ2-2; d_gene: -; v_gene: TRBV18; abundance: -
CDR3nt: TGTGCCAGCAGGAACCTTGGGAACTATGGCTACACCTTC; CDR3aa: CASRNLGNYGYTF; j_gene: TRBJ1-2; d_gene: -; v_gene: TRBV6-5; abundance: -
CDR3nt: TGTGCTAGCAGCTTAGGGAGCGGGAGGAGGGCCTACAATGAGCAGTTCTTC; CDR3aa: CASSLGSGRRAYNEQFF; j_gene: TRBJ2-1; d_gene: TRBD2; v_gene: TRBV7-7; abundance: -
CDR3nt: TGTGCCACCAGCAGAGTATGGGACAGGGACTACGAGCAGTACTTC; CDR3aa: CATSRVWDRDYEQYF; j_gene: TRBJ2-7; d_gene: TRBD1; v_gene: TRBV15; abundance: once
CDR3nt: TGTGCCAGTAGGAAGGGACAGGGGGAAGACAATGAGCAGTTCTTC; CDR3aa: CASRKGQGEDNEQFF; j_gene: TRBJ2-1; d_gene: TRBD1; v_gene: TRBV19; abundance: -
CDR3nt: TGTGCCAGCAGCTTAGCGTATTGGGTACTCAACACCGGGGAGCTGTTTTTT; CDR3aa: CASSLAYWVLNTGELFF; j_gene: TRBJ2-2; d_gene: -; v_gene: TRBV7-2; abundance: once